Sequencing of this TCR beta chain was carried out in a study of response to subunit inactivated influenza vaccine. Study findings and constraints: T cells newly recruited by each seasonal influenza vaccination are few, the authors suggested.

TCRdb reprocessed the RT-PCR reads with MiXCR, giving one entry per CDR3 protein. The table lists about 830,000 distinct CDR3 sequences, roughly 18% of them singletons. Points on this clonotype: Its matching antigen is unknown.

This TCR was recovered from a man aged 45-60 years who received an inactivated influenza vaccine. The sequencing here drew on PBMCs from blood, taken 5 days after vaccination.

The chain's CDR3 is CASSTPAVGYTF. In DNA form, the CDR3 reads TGTGCCAGCAGCACTCCGGCAGTCGGCTACACCTTC. The chain is built from TRBV12-3 or TRBV12-4 and TRBJ1-2; no clear D gene. CDR3 length: 12 residues. Between the trimmed V and J ends, which lost 6 bases and 8 bases, there was a span of 13 bases.